This T cell receptor (beta chain) stems from a study of T cells in Graves' hyperthyroidism and ophthalmopathy. Study conclusions and caveats: Researchers found most expanded thyroid clonotypes above 0.001 in blood as well.

TCR beta CDR3 region amplification was performed from RNA transcripts. HTBI primers were the set used in a first-round RT-PCR of the TCR CDR3. TCRdb passed the multiplex PCR reads through MiXCR, listing each CDR3 protein once. There are 530,000 or so distinct CDR3 sequences in the sample; roughly a sixth occur only once, and 15% to 20% lies in the top ten. This clonotype was counted only a few times. The antigen is undetermined. V lost 2 bases to trimming and J lost 5 bases, with 30 bases between them. CDR1 and CDR2 from the germline V gene are DFQATT and SNEGSKA (reference sequence). CDR3 length equals 19 residues.

Material for sequencing was blood. The sequence came from a woman under 30 with Graves' ophthalmopathy. The rearrangement links TRBV20-1 to TRBJ2-5; a weak D match, TRBD2 (5 bases). The CDR3 here is CSARFPGERFSEVSETQYF. CDR3 sequence (DNA): TGCAGTGCTAGATTCCCAGGTGAACGATTTTCGGAGGTCTCGGAGACCCAGTACTTC.